These 2 T cell receptor beta chains originate from one sample sequenced in a study of T cell repertoires in cytomegalovirus infection. TCRdb passed the reads through MiXCR, listing each CDR3 protein once. The sample lists roughly 800,000 distinct CDR3 sequences, about 28% occurring once. These receptors have no known antigen. This specimen was cultured CD8+ T cells from PBMCs, taken from culture after CMV antigen stimulation. Receptors were obtained from a human donor in good health (CMV status not recorded). Some clones in this sample may be carry-over from other donors' samples.

This chain joins TRBV7-9 and TRBJ2-5; possibly TRBD1 or TRBD2 for D (6 bases each). Germline CDR1 SEHNR, CDR2 FQNEAQ (reference sequence). The V end was cut by 6 bases, the J end by 5 bases, with 19 bases between. The CDR3 totals 15 residues. The chain's CDR3 is CASSPGDMKWETQYF. As DNA, the CDR3 is TGTGCCAGCAGTCCGGGGGACATGAAGTGGGAGACCCAGTACTTC.

The V and J genes are TRBV29-1 and TRBJ2-7; 8 bases map to TRBD1. This CDR3 contains 13 residues. Trimming took 1 base from V and 3 from J; bases not matched to a gene: 2. Germline V gene sequence: CDR1 SQVTM, CDR2 ANQGSEA. CDR3 nucleotide sequence: TGCAGCGTTGAAGGGACAGGGAACTACGAGCAGTACTTC. Translating gives CSVEGTGNYEQYF.